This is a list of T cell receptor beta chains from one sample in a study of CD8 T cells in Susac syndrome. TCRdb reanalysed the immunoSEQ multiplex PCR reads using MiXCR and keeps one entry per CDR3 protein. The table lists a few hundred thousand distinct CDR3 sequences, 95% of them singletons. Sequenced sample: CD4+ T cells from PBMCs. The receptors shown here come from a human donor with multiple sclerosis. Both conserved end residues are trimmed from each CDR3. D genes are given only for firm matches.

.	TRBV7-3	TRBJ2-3	ASSPTALSTDTQY
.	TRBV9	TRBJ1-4	ASSVGDARAEKLF
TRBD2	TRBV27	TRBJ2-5	ASRRLAGGRQETQY
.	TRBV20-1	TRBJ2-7	SARRYLGSSYEQY
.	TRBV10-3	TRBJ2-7	AISELAGEQY
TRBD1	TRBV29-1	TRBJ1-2	SVAGGVLGGHT
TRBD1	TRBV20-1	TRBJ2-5	SAHKGQGGETQY
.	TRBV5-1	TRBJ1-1	ASSSGQRGYTEAF
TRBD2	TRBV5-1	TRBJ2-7	ASSWGGTNYEQY
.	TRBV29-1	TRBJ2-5	SVDGQQETQY
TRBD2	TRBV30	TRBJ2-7	ACSTGTSGRAVSYEQY
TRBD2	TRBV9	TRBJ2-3	ASSATSGYTDTQY
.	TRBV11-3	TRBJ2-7	ASSLGGTPNEQY
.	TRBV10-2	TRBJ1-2	ASSVDRRGGYT
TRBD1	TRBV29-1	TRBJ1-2	SVEVRQGTGYT
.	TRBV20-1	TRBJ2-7	SARDGGTPSYEQY
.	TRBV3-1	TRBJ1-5	ASSQQANQPQH
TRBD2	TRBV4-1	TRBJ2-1	ASRSLAGNNEQF
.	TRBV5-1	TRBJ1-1	ASSFGAGIGNTEAF
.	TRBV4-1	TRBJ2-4	ASSQVYRNIQY
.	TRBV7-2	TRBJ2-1	ASSFSTVGYNEQF
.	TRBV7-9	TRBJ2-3	ASSFGLDTQY